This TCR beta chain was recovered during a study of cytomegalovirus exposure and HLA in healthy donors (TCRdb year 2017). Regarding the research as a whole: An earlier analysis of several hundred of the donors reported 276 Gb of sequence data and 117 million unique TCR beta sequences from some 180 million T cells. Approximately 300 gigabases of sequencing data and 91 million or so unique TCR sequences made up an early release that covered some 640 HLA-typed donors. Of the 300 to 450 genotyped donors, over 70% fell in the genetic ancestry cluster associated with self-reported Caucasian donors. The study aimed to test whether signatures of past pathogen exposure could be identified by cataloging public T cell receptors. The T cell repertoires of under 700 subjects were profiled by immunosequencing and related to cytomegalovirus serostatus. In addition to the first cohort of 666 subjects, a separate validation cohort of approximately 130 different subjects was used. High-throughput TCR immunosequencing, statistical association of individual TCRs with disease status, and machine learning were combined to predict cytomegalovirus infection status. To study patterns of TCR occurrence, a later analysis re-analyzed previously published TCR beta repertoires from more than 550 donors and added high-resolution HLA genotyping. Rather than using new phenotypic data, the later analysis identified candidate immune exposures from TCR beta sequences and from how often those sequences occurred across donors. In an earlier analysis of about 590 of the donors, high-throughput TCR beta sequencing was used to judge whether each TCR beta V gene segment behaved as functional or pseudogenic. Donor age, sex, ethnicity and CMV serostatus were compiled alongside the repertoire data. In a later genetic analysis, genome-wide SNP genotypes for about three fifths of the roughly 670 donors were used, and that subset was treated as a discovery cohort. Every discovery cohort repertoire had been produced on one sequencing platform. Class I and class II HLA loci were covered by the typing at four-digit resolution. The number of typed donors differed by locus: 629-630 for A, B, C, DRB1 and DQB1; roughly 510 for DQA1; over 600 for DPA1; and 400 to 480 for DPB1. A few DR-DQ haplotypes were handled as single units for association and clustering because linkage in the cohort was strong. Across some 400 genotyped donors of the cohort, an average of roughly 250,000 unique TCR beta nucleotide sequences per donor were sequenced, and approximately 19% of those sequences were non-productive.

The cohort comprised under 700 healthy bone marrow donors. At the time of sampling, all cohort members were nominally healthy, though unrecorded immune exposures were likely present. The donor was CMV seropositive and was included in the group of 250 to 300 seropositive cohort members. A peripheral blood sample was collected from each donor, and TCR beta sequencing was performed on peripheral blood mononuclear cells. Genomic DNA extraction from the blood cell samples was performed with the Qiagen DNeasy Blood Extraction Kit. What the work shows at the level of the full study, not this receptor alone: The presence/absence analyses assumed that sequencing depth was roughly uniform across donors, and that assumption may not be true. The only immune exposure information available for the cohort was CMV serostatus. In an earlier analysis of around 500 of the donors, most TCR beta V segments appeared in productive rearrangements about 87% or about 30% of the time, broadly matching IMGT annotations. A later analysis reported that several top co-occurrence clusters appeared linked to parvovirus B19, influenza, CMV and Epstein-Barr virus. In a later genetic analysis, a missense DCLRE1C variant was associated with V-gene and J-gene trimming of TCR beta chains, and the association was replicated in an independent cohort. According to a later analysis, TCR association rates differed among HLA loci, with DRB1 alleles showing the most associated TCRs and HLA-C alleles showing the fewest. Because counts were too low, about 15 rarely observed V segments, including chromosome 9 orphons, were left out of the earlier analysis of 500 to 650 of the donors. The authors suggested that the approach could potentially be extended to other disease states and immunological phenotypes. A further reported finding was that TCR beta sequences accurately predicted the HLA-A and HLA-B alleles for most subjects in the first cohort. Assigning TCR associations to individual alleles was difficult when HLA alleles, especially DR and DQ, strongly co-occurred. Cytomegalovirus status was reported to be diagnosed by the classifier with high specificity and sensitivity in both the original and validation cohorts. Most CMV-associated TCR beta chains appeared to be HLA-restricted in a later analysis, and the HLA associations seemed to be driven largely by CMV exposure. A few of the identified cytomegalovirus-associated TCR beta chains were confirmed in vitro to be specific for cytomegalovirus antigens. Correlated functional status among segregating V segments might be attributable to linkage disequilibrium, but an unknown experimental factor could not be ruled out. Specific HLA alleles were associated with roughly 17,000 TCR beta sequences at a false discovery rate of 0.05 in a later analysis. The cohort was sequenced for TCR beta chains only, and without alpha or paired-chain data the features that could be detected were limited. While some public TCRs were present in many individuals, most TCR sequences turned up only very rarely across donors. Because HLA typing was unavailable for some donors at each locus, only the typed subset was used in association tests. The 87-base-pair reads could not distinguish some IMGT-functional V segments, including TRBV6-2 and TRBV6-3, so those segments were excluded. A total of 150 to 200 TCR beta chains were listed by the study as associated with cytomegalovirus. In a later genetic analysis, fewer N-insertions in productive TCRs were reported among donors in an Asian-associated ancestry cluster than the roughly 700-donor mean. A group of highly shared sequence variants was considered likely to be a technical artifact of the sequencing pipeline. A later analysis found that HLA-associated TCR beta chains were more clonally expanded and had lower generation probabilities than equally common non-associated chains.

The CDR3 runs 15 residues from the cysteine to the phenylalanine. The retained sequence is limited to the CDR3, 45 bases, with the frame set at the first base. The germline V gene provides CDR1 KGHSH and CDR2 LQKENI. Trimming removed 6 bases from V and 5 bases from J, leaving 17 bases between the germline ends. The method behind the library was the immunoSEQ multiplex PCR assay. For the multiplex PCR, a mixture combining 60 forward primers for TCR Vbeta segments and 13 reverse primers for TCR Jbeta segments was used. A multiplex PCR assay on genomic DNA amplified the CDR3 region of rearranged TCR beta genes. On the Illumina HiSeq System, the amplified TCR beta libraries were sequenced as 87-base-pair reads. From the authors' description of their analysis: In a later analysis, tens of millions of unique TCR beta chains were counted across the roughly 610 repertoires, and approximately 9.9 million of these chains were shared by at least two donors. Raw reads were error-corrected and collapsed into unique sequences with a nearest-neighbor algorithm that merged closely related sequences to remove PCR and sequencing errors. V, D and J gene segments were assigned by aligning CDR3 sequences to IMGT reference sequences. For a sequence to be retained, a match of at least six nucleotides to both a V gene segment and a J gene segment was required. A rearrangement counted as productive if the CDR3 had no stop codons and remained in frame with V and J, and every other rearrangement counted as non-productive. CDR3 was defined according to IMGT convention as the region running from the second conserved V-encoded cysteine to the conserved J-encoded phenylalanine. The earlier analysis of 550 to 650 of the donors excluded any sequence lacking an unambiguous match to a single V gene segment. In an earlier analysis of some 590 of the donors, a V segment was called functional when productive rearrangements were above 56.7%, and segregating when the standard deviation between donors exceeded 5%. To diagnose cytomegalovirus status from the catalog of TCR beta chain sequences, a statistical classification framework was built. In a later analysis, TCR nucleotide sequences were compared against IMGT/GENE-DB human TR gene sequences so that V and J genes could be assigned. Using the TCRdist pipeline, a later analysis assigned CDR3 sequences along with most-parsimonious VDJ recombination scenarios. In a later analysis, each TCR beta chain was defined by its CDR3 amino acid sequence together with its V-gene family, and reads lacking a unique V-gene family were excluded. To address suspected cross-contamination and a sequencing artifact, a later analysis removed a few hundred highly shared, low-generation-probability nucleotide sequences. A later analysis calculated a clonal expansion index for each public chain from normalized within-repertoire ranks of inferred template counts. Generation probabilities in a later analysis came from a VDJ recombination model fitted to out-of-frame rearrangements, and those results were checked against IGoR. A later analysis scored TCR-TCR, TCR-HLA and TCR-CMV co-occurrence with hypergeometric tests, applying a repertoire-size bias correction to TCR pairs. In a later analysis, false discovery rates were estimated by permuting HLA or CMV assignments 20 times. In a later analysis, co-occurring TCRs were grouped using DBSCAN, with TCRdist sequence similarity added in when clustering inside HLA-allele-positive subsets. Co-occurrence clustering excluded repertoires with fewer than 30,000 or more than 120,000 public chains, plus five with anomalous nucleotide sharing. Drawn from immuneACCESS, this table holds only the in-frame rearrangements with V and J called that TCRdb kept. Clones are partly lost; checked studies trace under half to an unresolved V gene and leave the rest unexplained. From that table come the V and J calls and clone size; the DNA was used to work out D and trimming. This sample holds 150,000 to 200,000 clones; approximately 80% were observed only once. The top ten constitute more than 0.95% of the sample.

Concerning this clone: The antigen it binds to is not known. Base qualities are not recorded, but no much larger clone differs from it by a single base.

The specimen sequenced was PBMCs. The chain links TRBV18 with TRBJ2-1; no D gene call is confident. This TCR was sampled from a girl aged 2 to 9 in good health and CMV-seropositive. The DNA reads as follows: TGTGCCAGCTCCCTAGGCCGGGTACCCCACAATGAGCAGTTCTTC. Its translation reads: CASSLGRVPHNEQFF.